These 13 T cell receptor beta chains share one sample of origin, sequenced in a study of cytomegalovirus exposure and HLA in healthy donors. Here immunoSEQ multiplex PCR was the method, and the copy in TCRdb shows in-frame clones only, minus some. The repertoire consists of tens of thousands of clones, with 91% occurring once and the leading ten covering approximately 2%. The specimen was PBMCs. The receptors stem from a woman in her 30s in good health and CMV-seronegative.

This CDR3 is CASSVDPFGNQPQHF. For the CDR3, the DNA is TGTGCCAGCAGCGTAGATCCTTTTGGCAATCAGCCCCAGCATTTT. V and J are TRBV9 and TRBJ1-5; D ambiguous. Germline CDR1 reads SGDLS; CDR2 reads YYNGEE. V gave up 0 bases and J gave up 2 bases, with 9 bases separating them. The CDR3 extends over 15 amino acids.

V is TRBV27 and J is TRBJ2-7, with TRBD1 matching 10 bases. Germline CDR1 is MNHEY and CDR2 is SMNVEV (reference sequence). This CDR3 spans 15 amino acids. The V and J ends lost 3 bases and 3 bases, in that order; junction bases with no gene match: 5. In DNA form, the CDR3 reads TGTGCCAGCAGTTTGAACCGGGACAGGGGCTACGAGCAGTACTTC. Translated: CASSLNRDRGYEQYF.

The chain carries TRBV4-2 and TRBJ2-2, with D perhaps matching TRBD1 (5 bases). The germline V gene has CDR1 LGHNA and CDR2 YNFKEQ. The CDR3 contains 14 residues. V was pared by 1 base and J by 2 bases, with 5 bases between. For the CDR3, the DNA is TGTGCCAGCAGCCAAGGGACAAACACCGGGGAGCTGTTTTTT. Its protein product is CASSQGTNTGELFF.

The chain has TRBV6-5 and TRBJ2-7, with D possibly being TRBD2 (5 bases). This CDR3 region has 16 residues. Germline-derived CDR1 and CDR2 are MNHEY and SVGAGI. The ends were cut back, 0 bases at V and 4 bases at J, with 16 bases in the middle. CDR3 sequence: CASSYSVPGSGYEQYF. As DNA, the CDR3 is TGTGCCAGCAGTTACTCAGTCCCGGGGTCAGGTTACGAGCAGTACTTC.

This clone was seen more than once but under ten times. The chain has TRBV4-3 and TRBJ1-2; D may be TRBD1 (6 bases). Germline assignment: CDR1 LGHNA and CDR2 YSLEER. The CDR3 runs 16 residues. Deletions cut 0 bases from V and 3 bases from J, with 14 bases between. CDR3 residues: CASSQETGKGYYGYTF. The CDR3 bases are TGCGCCAGCAGCCAAGAAACAGGGAAAGGATACTATGGCTACACCTTC.

This clone appeared once. The chain combines TRBV7-8 with TRBJ1-1; the D gene is possibly TRBD1 (6 bases). Per germline, CDR1 SGHVS and CDR2 FQNEAQ. The CDR3 consists of 14 residues. The V gene lost 7 bases and the J gene lost 4 bases, with 16 bases spanning the gap. The CDR3, as DNA: TGTGCCAGCACCTCCCCGGGACATATCACTGAAGCTTTCTTT. It is translated as CASTSPGHITEAFF. Filled out from reference TRBV7-8 and TRBJ1-1, the complete variable domain reads GAGVSQSPRYKVAKRGQDVALRCDPISGHVSLFWYQQALGQGPEFLTYFQNEAQLDKSGLPSDRFFAERPEGSVSTLKIQRTQQEDSAVYLCASTSPGHITEAFFGQGTRLTVV.

The rearrangement uses TRBV19 and TRBJ1-1; D call uncertain. CDR3 size: 13 residues. V lost 6 bases to trimming and J lost 4 bases, with 12 bases between them. From germline, CDR1 is LNHDA and CDR2 SQIVND (reference sequence). The CDR3 sequence: CASRVVSTTEAFF. DNA of the CDR3: TGTGCCAGTAGAGTTGTAAGCACCACTGAAGCTTTCTTT.

The CDR3 here is CASSYGLAGTYEQYF. The CDR3 bases are TGTGCCAGTAGTTACGGACTAGCGGGGACCTACGAGCAGTACTTC. This chain joins TRBV19 and TRBJ2-7; 12 bases map to TRBD2. The length of the CDR3 is 15 residues. The junction had 4 bases not matched to a gene; V was cut back by 5 bases and J by 2 bases. Per the germline V gene, CDR1 is LNHDA and CDR2 is SQIVND (reference sequence).

CDR3 loop: CAISNSGTGSGEQYF. The CDR3 DNA sequence: TGTGCCATCAGTAACTCCGGGACAGGGTCGGGAGAGCAGTACTTC. The chain joins TRBV10-3 to TRBJ2-7; the match to TRBD1 covers 9 bases. This CDR3 region has 15 residues. Germline loops: CDR1 ENHRY, CDR2 SYGVKD. V lost 5 bases, J lost 7 bases, and 12 bases stayed unmatched.

V and J are TRBV18 and TRBJ2-7; TRBD1 matches 7 bases. The CDR3 sequence is 13 residues long. Germline CDR1 reads KGHSH; CDR2 reads LQKENI. V was pared by 3 bases and J by 3 bases, with 2 bases of the junction left unmatched. The CDR3 is CASSPRTGYEQYF. The CDR3 region has the DNA TGTGCCAGCTCACCCAGGACAGGCTACGAGCAGTACTTC.

The rearrangement uses TRBV28 and TRBJ1-3, with unresolved D. V was clipped by 3 bases and J by 2 bases, with 8 bases between them. The CDR3 has 14 amino acids. CDR1 is MDHEN and CDR2 is SYDVKM in the germline V gene. CDR3 in DNA: TGTGCCAGCAGTTTGACGGGAGCTGGAAACACCATATATTTT. Its translation: CASSLTGAGNTIYF.

The gene calls are TRBV27 and TRBJ1-3; maybe TRBD1 (5 bases). V lost 1 base and J 2 bases, leaving 9 bases between the germline ends. Looked up from germline, CDR1 is MNHEY and CDR2 is SMNVEV (reference sequence). The CDR3 is 15 amino acids. In DNA form, the CDR3 reads TGTGCCAGCAGTTTATTGGGGGGAACTGGAAACACCATATATTTT. It encodes CASSLLGGTGNTIYF.

V and J are TRBV12-5 and TRBJ2-3, with TRBD1 as a possible D gene (5 bases). V was clipped by 9 bases and J by 0 bases, with 13 bases between them. This CDR3 region has 14 residues. CDR1 is LGHNT and CDR2 is FRNRAP in the germline V gene. The CDR3 DNA follows: TGTGCTAGCCTCCAAGGGGCTAGCACAGATACGCAGTATTTT. This codes for CASLQGASTDTQYF.